This T cell receptor (beta chain) was documented in a study of T cell changes during pregnancy in multiple sclerosis. Germline CDR1 SSHAT, CDR2 FNYEAQ (reference sequence). This CDR3 comprises 14 residues. With V trimmed by 1 base and J by 5 bases, 4 bases remained unmatched. This clone has only one observation. The assay was immunoSEQ multiplex PCR, and TCRdb's table has in-frame clones only and misses some. The sample records over 45,000 clones, approximately 91% being singletons. Sequences were derived from CD8+ T cells from peripheral blood mononuclear cells, sampled after pregnancy. This TCR derives from a female donor with multiple sclerosis, enrolled in a pregnancy study. The V call is TRBV7-7, the J call TRBJ2-5; TRBD2 agrees at 7 bases. CDR3 region: CASSLVAGVETQYF. CDR3 bases: TGTGCCAGCAGCTTAGTGGCGGGGGTGGAGACCCAGTACTTC.